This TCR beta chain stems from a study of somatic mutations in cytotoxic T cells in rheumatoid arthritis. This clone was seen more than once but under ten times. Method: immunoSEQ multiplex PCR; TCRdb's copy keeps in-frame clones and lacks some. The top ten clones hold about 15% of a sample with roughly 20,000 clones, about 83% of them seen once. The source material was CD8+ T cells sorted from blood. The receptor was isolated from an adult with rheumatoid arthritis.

The CDR3 DNA is TGTGCCAGCAGTATGTGGGGGATGGAGCCCCAGCATTTT. Translating gives CASSMWGMEPQHF. The rearrangement links TRBV9 to TRBJ1-5; tentatively, D is TRBD1 (5 bases). V lost 5 bases to trimming and J lost 8 bases, with 14 bases between them. The germline CDR1 and CDR2 sequences are SGDLS and YYNGEE. CDR3 length: 13 residues. The whole variable domain, remainder taken from reference TRBV9 and TRBJ1-5, is DSGVTQTPKHLITATGQRVTLRCSPRSGDLSVYWYQQSLDQGLQFLIQYYNGEERAKGNILERFSAQQFPDLHSELNLSSLELGDSALYFCASSMWGMEPQHFGDGTRLSIL.